The clone carrying this T cell receptor (beta chain) came up once. Its antigen is as yet unknown. A second roughly 6 to 11 cycle PCR used barcoded and J-beta primers. In TCRdb, the 5' RACE reads were re-called with MiXCR into one record per CDR3 protein. The table shows over 600,000 distinct CDR3 sequences, with roughly three fifths occurring only once. These data belong to a study of blood T cells in healthy people across ages. Broader study findings: A greater number of naive CD4+ cells and higher diversity distinguished long-lived donors from aged donors. A roughly linear fall in TCR beta diversity per million T cells was seen with increasing age. There was a strong correlation between TCR beta diversity and naive T cell percentage.

V gave up 4 bases and J gave up 0 bases; unmatched junction bases: 11. Germline-derived CDR1 and CDR2 are MGHRA and YSYEKL. This CDR3 comprises 17 residues. Every sample had a minimum of 6.5 million PBMCs isolated. This clonotype was obtained from a man aged 35 to 55 in good health. V is TRBV4-1 and J is TRBJ2-5; 7 bases match TRBD2. The sample comprised blood. CDR3 in amino acids: CASSPLVLAPYQETQYF. The DNA for the CDR3 is TGCGCCAGCAGCCCACTCGTACTAGCGCCGTACCAAGAGACCCAGTACTTC.